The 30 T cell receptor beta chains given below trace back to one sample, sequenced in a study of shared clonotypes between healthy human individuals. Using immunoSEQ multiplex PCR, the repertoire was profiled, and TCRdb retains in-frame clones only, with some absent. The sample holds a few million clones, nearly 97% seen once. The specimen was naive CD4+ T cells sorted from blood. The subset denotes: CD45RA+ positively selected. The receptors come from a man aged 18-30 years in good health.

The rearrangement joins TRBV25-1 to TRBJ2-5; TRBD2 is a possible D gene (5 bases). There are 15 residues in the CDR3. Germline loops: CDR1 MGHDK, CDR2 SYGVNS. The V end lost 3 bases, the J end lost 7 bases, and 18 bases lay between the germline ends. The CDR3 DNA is TGTGCCAGCAGTGACCTCCAGGAGTTAGAGGGGACCCAGTACTTC. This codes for CASSDLQELEGTQYF.

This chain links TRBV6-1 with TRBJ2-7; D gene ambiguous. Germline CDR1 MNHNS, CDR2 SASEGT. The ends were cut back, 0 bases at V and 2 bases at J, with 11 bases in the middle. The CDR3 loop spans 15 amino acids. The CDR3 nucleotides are TGTGCCAGCAGTGAAGCGGGCCAGGCGCCCTACGAGCAGTACTTC. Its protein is CASSEAGQAPYEQYF.

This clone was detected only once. CDR3 in amino acids: CASSTAGDGYTF. CDR3 sequence (DNA): TGTGCCAGCAGCACAGCAGGGGATGGCTACACCTTC. The chain carries TRBV9 and TRBJ1-2, with a possible D match to TRBD1 (6 bases). CDR1 and CDR2 (germline): SGDLS, YYNGEE. Trimming took 4 bases from V and 6 from J, leaving 10 bases between them. This CDR3 contains 12 residues.

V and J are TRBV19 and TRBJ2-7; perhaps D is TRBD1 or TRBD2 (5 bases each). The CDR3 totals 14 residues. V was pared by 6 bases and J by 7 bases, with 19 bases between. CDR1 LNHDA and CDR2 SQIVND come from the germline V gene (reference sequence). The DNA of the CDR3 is TGTGCCAGTAGCACAGGACAAGTCCCGGGGGAGCAGTACTTC. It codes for CASSTGQVPGEQYF. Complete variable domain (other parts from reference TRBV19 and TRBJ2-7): DGGITQSPKYLFRKEGQNVTLSCEQNLNHDAMYWYRQDPGQGLRLIYYSQIVNDFQKGDIAEGYSVSREKKESFPLTVTSAQKNPTAFYLCASSTGQVPGEQYFGPGTRLTVT.

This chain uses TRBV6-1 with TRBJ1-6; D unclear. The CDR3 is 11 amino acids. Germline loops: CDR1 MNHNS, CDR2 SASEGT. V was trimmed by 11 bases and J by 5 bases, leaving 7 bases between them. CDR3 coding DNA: TGTGCCGGTGCAGATAATTCACCCCTCCACTTT. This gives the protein CAGADNSPLHF.

CDR3 protein: CASSDRALGNTIYF. The CDR3 nucleotides are TGTGCCAGCAGTGACAGGGCGTTGGGAAACACCATATATTTT. V usage is TRBV2 and J usage is TRBJ1-3; D is possibly TRBD1 (5 bases). CDR1 and CDR2 (germline): SNHLY, FYNNEI. Trimming stripped 3 bases from V and 4 bases from J, with 10 bases between. The CDR3 consists of 14 residues.

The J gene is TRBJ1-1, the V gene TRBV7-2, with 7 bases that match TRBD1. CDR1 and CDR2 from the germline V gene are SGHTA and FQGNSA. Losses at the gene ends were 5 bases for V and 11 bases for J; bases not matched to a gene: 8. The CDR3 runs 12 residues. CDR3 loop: CASSTRQGRAFF. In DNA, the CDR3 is TGTGCCAGCAGCACTAGACAGGGAAGGGCTTTCTTT. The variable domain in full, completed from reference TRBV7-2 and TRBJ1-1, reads GAGVSQSPSNKVTEKGKDVELRCDPISGHTALYWYRQSLGQGLEFLIYFQGNSAPDKSGLPSDRFSAERTGGSVSTLTIQRTQQEDSAVYLCASSTRQGRAFFGQGTRLTVV.

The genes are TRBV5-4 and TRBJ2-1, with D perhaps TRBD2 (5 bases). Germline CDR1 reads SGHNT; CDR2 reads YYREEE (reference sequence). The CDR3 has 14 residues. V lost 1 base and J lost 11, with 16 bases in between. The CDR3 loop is CASSLRGWTEQQFF. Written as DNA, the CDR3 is TGTGCCAGCAGCTTGCGCGGGTGGACCGAGCAGCAGTTCTTC.

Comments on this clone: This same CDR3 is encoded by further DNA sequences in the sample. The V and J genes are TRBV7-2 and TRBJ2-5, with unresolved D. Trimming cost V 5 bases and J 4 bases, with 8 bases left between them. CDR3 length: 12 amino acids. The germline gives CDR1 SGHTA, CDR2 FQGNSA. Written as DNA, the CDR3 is TGTGCCAGCAGCCCACTGGGAGAGACCCAGTACTTC. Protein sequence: CASSPLGETQYF.

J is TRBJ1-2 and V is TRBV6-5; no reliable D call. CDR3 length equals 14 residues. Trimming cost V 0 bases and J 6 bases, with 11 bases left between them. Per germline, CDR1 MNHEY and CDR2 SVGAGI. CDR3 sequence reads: CASSYSQARDGYTF. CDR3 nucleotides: TGTGCCAGCAGTTACTCTCAGGCCCGGGATGGCTACACCTTC.

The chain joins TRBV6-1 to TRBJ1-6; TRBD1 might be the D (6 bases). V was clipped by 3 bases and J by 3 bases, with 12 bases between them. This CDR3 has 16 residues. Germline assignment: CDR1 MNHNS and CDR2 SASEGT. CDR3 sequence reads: CASSEIRGFYNSPLHF. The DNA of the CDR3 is TGTGCCAGCAGTGAGATAAGGGGGTTCTATAATTCACCCCTCCACTTT.

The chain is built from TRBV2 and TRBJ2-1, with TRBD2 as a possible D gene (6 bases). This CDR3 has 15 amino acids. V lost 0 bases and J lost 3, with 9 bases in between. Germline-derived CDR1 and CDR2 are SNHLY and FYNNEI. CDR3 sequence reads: CASSEARGNYNEQFF. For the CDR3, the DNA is TGTGCCAGCAGTGAAGCGCGCGGGAACTACAATGAGCAGTTCTTC. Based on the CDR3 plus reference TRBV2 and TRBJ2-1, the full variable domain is EPEVTQTPSHQVTQMGQEVILRCVPISNHLYFYWYRQILGQKVEFLVSFYNNEISEKSEIFDDQFSVERPDGSNFTLKIRSTKLEDSAMYFCASSEARGNYNEQFFGPGTRLTVL.

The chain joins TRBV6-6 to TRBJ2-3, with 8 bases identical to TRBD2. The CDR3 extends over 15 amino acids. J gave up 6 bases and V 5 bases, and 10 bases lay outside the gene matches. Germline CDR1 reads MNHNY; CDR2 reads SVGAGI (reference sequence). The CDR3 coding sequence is TGTGCCAGCAGTGATAGCGGGACCACGGGGGATACGCAGTATTTT. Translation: CASSDSGTTGDTQYF.

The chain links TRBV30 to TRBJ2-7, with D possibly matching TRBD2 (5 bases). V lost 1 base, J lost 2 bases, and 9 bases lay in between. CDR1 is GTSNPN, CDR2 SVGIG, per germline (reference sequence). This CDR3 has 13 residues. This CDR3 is CAWSDGLTYEQYF. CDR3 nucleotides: TGTGCCTGGAGTGACGGACTGACCTACGAGCAGTACTTC.

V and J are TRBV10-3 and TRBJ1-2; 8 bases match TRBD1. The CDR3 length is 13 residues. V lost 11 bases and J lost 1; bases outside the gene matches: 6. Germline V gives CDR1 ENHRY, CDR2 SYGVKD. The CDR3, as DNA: TGTGCCGCCGGGACAGGAGTTAACTATGGCTACACCTTC. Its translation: CAAGTGVNYGYTF.

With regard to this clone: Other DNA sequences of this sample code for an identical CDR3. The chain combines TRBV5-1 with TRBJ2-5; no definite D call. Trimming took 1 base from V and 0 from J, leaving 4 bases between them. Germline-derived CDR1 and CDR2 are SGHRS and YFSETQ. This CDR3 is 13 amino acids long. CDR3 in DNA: TGCGCCAGCAGCTTGTCCTACCAAGAGACCCAGTACTTC. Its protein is CASSLSYQETQYF.

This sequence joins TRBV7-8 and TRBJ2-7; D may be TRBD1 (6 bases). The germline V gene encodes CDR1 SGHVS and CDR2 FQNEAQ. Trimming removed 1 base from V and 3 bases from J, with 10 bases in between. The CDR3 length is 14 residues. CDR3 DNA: TGTGCCAGCAGCTTAGAATACAGGGTCTACGAGCAGTACTTC. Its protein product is CASSLEYRVYEQYF.

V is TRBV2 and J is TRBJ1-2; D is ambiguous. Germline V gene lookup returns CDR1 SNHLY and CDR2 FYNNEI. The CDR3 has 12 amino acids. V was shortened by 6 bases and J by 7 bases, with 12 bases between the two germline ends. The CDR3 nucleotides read TGTGCCAGCAGAGAGAGACAAGGTGGCTACACCTTC. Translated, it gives CASRERQGGYTF.

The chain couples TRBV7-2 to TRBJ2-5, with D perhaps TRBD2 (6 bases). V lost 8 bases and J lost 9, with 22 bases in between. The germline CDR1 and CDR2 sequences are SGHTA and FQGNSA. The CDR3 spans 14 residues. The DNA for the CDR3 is TGTGCCAGCGCAGGAGGAGGGGTCAAGAATGCCCAGTACTTC. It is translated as CASAGGGVKNAQYF. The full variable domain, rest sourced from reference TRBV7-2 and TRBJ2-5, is GAGVSQSPSNKVTEKGKDVELRCDPISGHTALYWYRQSLGQGLEFLIYFQGNSAPDKSGLPSDRFSAERTGGSVSTLTIQRTQQEDSAVYLCASAGGGVKNAQYFGPGTRLLVL.

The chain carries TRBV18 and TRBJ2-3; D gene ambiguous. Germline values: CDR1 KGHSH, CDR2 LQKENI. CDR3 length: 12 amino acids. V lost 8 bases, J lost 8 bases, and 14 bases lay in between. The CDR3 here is CASLDSAATQYF. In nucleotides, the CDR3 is TGTGCCAGCCTTGATAGTGCGGCTACGCAGTATTTT.

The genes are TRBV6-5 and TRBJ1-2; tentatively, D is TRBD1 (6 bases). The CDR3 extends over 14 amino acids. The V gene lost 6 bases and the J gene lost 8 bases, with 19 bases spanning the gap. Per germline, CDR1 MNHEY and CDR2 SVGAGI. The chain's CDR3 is CASSWGQGAGGYTF. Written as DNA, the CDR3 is TGTGCCAGCAGCTGGGGACAAGGGGCGGGAGGCTACACCTTC.

The CDR3 loop reads CASSNTGNYGYTF. The CDR3 DNA is TGTGCCAGCAGTAATACAGGGAACTATGGCTACACCTTC. The chain couples TRBV28 to TRBJ1-2; TRBD1 might be the D (6 bases). The CDR3 is made up of 13 amino acids. V shed 5 bases and J shed 2 bases, with 9 bases lying between them. Germline values: CDR1 MDHEN, CDR2 SYDVKM.

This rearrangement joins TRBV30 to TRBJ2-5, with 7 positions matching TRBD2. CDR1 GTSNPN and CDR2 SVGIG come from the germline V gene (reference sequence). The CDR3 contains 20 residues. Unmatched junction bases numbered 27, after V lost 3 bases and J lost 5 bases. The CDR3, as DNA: TGTGCCTGGAGCGATATTAATTTTCGAGTAGCGGGTTCCCTCATCGAGACCCAGTACTTC. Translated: CAWSDINFRVAGSLIETQYF.

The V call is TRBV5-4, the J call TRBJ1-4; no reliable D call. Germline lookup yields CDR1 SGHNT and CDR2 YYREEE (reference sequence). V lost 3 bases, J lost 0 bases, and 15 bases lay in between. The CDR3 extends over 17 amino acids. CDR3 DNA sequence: TGTGCCAGCAGCTCTGGAGGGTCGTTTGCAACTAATGAAAAACTGTTTTTT. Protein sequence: CASSSGGSFATNEKLFF.

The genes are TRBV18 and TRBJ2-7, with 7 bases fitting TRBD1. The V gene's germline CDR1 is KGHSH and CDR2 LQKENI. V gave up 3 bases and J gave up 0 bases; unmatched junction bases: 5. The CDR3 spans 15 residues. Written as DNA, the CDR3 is TGTGCCAGCTCACCCGGGACAGTGGCCTCCTACGAGCAGTACTTC. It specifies CASSPGTVASYEQYF.

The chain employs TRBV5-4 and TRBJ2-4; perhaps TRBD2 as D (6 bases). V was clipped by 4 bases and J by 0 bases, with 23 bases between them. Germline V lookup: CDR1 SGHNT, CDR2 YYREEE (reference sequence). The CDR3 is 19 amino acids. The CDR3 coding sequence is TGTGCCAGCAGCCCGGGGGATATGGGGCCCAATTTAGCCAAAAACATTCAGTACTTC. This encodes CASSPGDMGPNLAKNIQYF.

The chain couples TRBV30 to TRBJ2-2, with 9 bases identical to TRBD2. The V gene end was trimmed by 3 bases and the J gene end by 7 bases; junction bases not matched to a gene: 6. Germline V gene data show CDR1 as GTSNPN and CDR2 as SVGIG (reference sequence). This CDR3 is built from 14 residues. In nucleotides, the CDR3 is TGTGCCTGGAGAAAGGCGGGGGGGAACGGGGAGCTGTTTTTT. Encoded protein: CAWRKAGGNGELFF. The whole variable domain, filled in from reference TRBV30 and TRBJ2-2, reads SQTIHQWPATLVQPVGSPLSLECTVEGTSNPNLYWYRQAAGRGLQLLFYSVGIGQISSEVPQNLSASRPQDRQFILSSKKLLLSDSGFYLCAWRKAGGNGELFFGEGSRLTVL.

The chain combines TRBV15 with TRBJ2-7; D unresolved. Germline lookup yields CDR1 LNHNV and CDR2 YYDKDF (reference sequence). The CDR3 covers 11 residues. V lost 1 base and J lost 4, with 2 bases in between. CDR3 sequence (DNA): TGTGCCACCAGCAGAGCGTACGAGCAGTACTTC. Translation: CATSRAYEQYF.

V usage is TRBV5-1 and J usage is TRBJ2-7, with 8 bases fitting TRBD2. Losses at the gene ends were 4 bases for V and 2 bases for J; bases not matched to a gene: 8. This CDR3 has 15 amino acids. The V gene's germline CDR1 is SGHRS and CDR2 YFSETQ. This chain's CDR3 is CASSQDRGGPYEQYF. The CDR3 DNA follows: TGCGCCAGCAGCCAGGATCGCGGGGGGCCCTACGAGCAGTACTTC.

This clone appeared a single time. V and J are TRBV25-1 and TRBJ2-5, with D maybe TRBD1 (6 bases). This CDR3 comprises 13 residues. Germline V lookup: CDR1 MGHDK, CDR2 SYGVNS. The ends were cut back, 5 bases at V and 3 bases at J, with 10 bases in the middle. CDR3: CASSPTGKETQYF. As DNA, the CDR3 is TGTGCCAGCAGTCCCACAGGGAAAGAGACCCAGTACTTC.